The 25 T cell receptor beta chains given below trace back to one sample, sequenced in a study of cytomegalovirus exposure and HLA in healthy donors (TCRdb year 2017). Receptor amplification or capture employed the immunoSEQ multiplex PCR assay. For the multiplex PCR, a mixture combining 60 forward primers for TCR Vbeta segments and 13 reverse primers for TCR Jbeta segments was used. The source is immuneACCESS, and TCRdb retained only in-frame sequences with V and J called. Part of the clones is not carried over; for the studies checked, unresolved V genes explain less than half of this, and the remainder is unexplained. The sample records over 70,000 clones, over 75% of which are singletons. The ten largest clones take up nearly 2.5% of the sample. Specimen: PBMCs. Every receptor here comes from a male donor in good health and CMV-seropositive.

J is TRBJ2-5 and V is TRBV7-2; D is unclear. The J call is uncertain, as TRBJ2-7 better fits the DNA end. This CDR3 has 13 residues. Germline CDR1 reads SGHTA; CDR2 reads FQGNSA. CDR3: CASSLVYTYEQYF. The CDR3 region has the DNA TGTGCCAGCAGCTTAGTGTATACCTACGAGCAGTACTTC.

This sequence joins TRBV18 and TRBJ2-1, with D uncertain. The CDR3 runs 13 residues. V was cut by 3 bases and J by 6 bases, with 9 bases left in between. Germline CDR1 is KGHSH and CDR2 is LQKENI. CDR3 loop: CASSPGLSNEQFF. The CDR3 DNA reads as TGTGCCAGCTCACCCGGTCTAAGCAATGAGCAGTTCTTC.

The V call is TRBV19, the J call TRBJ1-1; the D gene is possibly TRBD1 (5 bases). CDR3 length: 16 amino acids. V lost 7 bases, J lost 5 bases, and 23 bases lay in between. Germline-derived CDR1 and CDR2 are LNHDA and SQIVND (reference sequence). DNA of the CDR3: TGTGCCAGTACTTATAGGAGCGGGGGACGATCTACTGAAGCTTTCTTT. Its protein product is CASTYRSGGRSTEAFF.

J is TRBJ2-3 and V is TRBV2, with 9 bases fitting TRBD1. The CDR3 covers 15 residues. Germline CDR1 reads SNHLY; CDR2 reads FYNNEI. After removal of 6 bases from V and 0 bases from J, the junction contained 4 bases not matched to a gene. The CDR3 reads CASSRTGDSTDTQYF. As DNA, the CDR3 is TGTGCCAGCAGCCGGACAGGGGATAGCACAGATACGCAGTATTTT.

The rearrangement uses TRBV11-2 and TRBJ2-3; TRBD2 matches at 8 bases. The CDR3 consists of 15 residues. V was pared by 1 base and J by 5 bases, with 5 bases of the junction left unmatched. Germline V lookup: CDR1 SGHAT, CDR2 FQNNGV. The CDR3 nucleotides are TGTGCCAGCAGCTTAGTCGGGAGGGCCGGAGATACGCAGTATTTT. Protein: CASSLVGRAGDTQYF.

The CDR3 bases are TGTGCCAGCAGCTTCACCGGGACAATATACAATGAGCAGTTCTTC. This gives the protein CASSFTGTIYNEQFF. The rearrangement links TRBV5-4 to TRBJ2-1; the D gene is possibly TRBD1 (6 bases). Germline V gene sequence: CDR1 SGHNT, CDR2 YYREEE (reference sequence). This CDR3 has 15 amino acids. With 2 bases removed from V and 4 bases from J, the gap between germline ends came to 13 bases.

The chain couples TRBV15 to TRBJ2-7; TRBD1 agrees at 8 bases. This CDR3 is 16 amino acids long. The trim removed 0 bases at V and 3 bases at J, leaving 7 bases unmatched. Germline CDR1 and CDR2: LNHNV and YYDKDF (reference sequence). The CDR3 loop reads CATSRDQGAAIYEQYF. As DNA, the CDR3 is TGTGCCACCAGCAGAGATCAGGGGGCCGCTATCTACGAGCAGTACTTC.

This clone has more than one count but fewer than ten. The gene calls are TRBV6-6 and TRBJ2-7; 8 bases agree with TRBD1. J was trimmed by 6 bases and V by 6 bases; bases with no gene match: 7. The CDR3 totals 13 residues. The germline V gene encodes CDR1 MNHNY and CDR2 SVGAGI (reference sequence). As DNA, the CDR3 is TGTGCCAGCAGCTTAGGACAGGGTTCCGAGCAGTACTTC. It codes for CASSLGQGSEQYF.

The count of this clone is one. The V call is TRBV4-3, the J call TRBJ1-2; 10 bases match TRBD1. The CDR3 is 15 amino acids. Germline V gene lookup returns CDR1 LGHNA and CDR2 YSLEER. The V gene end was trimmed by 1 base and the J gene end by 4 bases; junction bases not matched to a gene: 3. The CDR3 here is CASSQGTGGGYGYTF. For the CDR3, the DNA is TGCGCCAGCAGCCAAGGGACAGGGGGGGGCTATGGCTACACCTTC.

The rearrangement uses TRBV14 and TRBJ2-3; 15 nucleotides match TRBD2. Germline lookup yields CDR1 SGHDN and CDR2 FVKESK. The CDR3 length is 19 residues. With V trimmed by 1 base and J by 4 bases, 9 bases remained unmatched. The chain's CDR3 is CASSQAGTSGRSYPDTQYF. The CDR3 nucleotides read TGTGCCAGCAGCCAAGCCGGGACTAGCGGGAGGAGTTACCCAGATACGCAGTATTTT.

V is TRBV2 and J is TRBJ1-1; weak D call: TRBD1 (6 bases). V was cut by 5 bases and J by 6 bases, with 16 bases left in between. From germline, CDR1 is SNHLY and CDR2 FYNNEI. The CDR3 is made up of 14 amino acids. The CDR3 bases are TGTGCCAGCAGTCTTACAGGGCATTGGGCTGAAGCTTTCTTT. Translating gives CASSLTGHWAEAFF.

The chain couples TRBV7-3 to TRBJ2-1; tentatively, D is TRBD2 (6 bases). The V end lost 4 bases, the J end lost 7 bases, and 17 bases lay between the germline ends. Germline V gene lookup returns CDR1 SGHTA and CDR2 FQGTGA. The CDR3 consists of 15 residues. CDR3 loop: CASSSPGRAGNEQFF. In nucleotides, the CDR3 is TGTGCCAGCAGCTCACCGGGACGGGCGGGGAATGAGCAGTTCTTC.

The chain combines TRBV5-1 with TRBJ2-2, with D maybe TRBD1 (6 bases). The germline V gene encodes CDR1 SGHRS and CDR2 YFSETQ. Trimming shortened V by 3 bases and J by 2 bases, and 11 bases separated the two germline ends. The CDR3 length is 15 residues. The CDR3, as DNA: TGCGCCAGCAGCTACGGGACACCAAACACCGGGGAGCTGTTTTTT. Translating it yields CASSYGTPNTGELFF.

This chain links TRBV7-9 with TRBJ2-7, with D possibly TRBD2 on 6 matching bases. CDR1 SEHNR and CDR2 FQNEAQ come from the germline V gene (reference sequence). CDR3 length: 15 residues. The ends were cut back, 1 base at V and 2 bases at J, with 12 bases in the middle. The chain's CDR3 is CASSLGDSGTYEQYF. The CDR3 DNA sequence: TGTGCCAGCAGCTTAGGTGATAGCGGAACCTACGAGCAGTACTTC.

J is TRBJ2-5 and V is TRBV29-1, with a tentative D call TRBD2 (5 bases). Germline V gene lookup returns CDR1 SQVTM and CDR2 ANQGSEA. The V end lost 7 bases, the J end lost 4 bases, and 10 bases lay between the germline ends. This CDR3 region has 11 residues. The CDR3 DNA reads TGCAGCGCCCAACGGGGAGAGACCCAGTACTTC. It encodes CSAQRGETQYF.

The CDR3 nucleotides read TGTGCCAGCAGAACAAATGAAAAACTGTTTTTT. It codes for CASRTNEKLFF. The V gene is TRBV27, the J gene TRBJ1-4, with no clear D. Per germline, CDR1 MNHEY and CDR2 SMNVEV (reference sequence). With 6 bases removed from V and 5 bases from J, the gap between germline ends came to 4 bases. CDR3 length: 11 amino acids.

The V and J genes are TRBV7-3 and TRBJ2-7; 9 nucleotides align to TRBD1. Germline V lookup: CDR1 SGHTA, CDR2 FQGTGA. The CDR3 contains 15 residues. Trimming took 5 bases from V and 1 from J; bases not matched to a gene: 6. CDR3 loop: CASSVQGAGSYEQYF. The CDR3 DNA is TGTGCCAGCAGCGTACAGGGGGCAGGGTCCTACGAGCAGTACTTC.

This rearrangement joins TRBV7-2 to TRBJ2-7; a weak D match, TRBD2 (6 bases). The germline V gene encodes CDR1 SGHTA and CDR2 FQGNSA. Deletions cut 0 bases from V and 8 bases from J, with 14 bases between. The CDR3 spans 14 residues. CDR3 sequence: CASSLASTSPQQYF. The CDR3 DNA follows: TGTGCCAGCAGCTTAGCGTCAACTAGCCCCCAGCAGTACTTC.

J is TRBJ2-7 and V is TRBV28; 8 bases map to TRBD1. The CDR3 is 15 amino acids. CDR1 is MDHEN and CDR2 is SYDVKM in the germline V gene. The J segment lost 4 bases and the V segment lost 4 bases, leaving 9 bases of the junction unmatched. The CDR3 reads CASSYRTGSPYEQYF. DNA of the CDR3: TGTGCCAGCAGTTACAGGACAGGGAGCCCATACGAGCAGTACTTC.

V gene TRBV28 combines with J gene TRBJ1-2; weak D call: TRBD1 (5 bases). Trimming shortened V by 5 bases and J by 4 bases, and 14 bases separated the two germline ends. Germline CDR1 reads MDHEN; CDR2 reads SYDVKM. This CDR3 has 14 residues. In DNA, the CDR3 is TGTGCCAGCAGTCAAGAAGACAGCCTCTATGGCTACACCTTC. Translating it yields CASSQEDSLYGYTF.

The V and J genes are TRBV11-1 and TRBJ1-1; D is ambiguous. V was cut by 3 bases and J by 1 base, with 12 bases left in between. The CDR3 is 15 residues long. Germline V gives CDR1 SGHAT, CDR2 FQDESV (reference sequence). The CDR3: CASSFQRQSNTEAFF. Here the CDR3 DNA reads TGTGCCAGCAGCTTTCAGCGGCAGTCGAACACTGAAGCTTTCTTT.

This sequence joins TRBV4-3 and TRBJ2-2; 8 nucleotides line up with TRBD1. This CDR3 has 17 residues. The germline V gene encodes CDR1 LGHNA and CDR2 YSLEER. The junction had 7 bases not matched to a gene; V was cut back by 4 bases and J by 0 bases. Here the CDR3 reads CASSRTGTGANTGELFF. The CDR3, as DNA: TGCGCCAGCAGCCGAACCGGGACAGGTGCGAACACCGGGGAGCTGTTTTTT.

This clone was counted only a few times. J is TRBJ1-2 and V is TRBV5-1; D uncertain. The CDR3 totals 14 residues. V lost 6 bases and J 8 bases, leaving 20 bases between the germline ends. The germline gives CDR1 SGHRS, CDR2 YFSETQ. This chain's CDR3 is CASTAGGELGGYTF. The CDR3 coding sequence is TGCGCCAGCACCGCCGGCGGGGAGCTAGGCGGCTACACCTTC.

The CDR3 reads CASLFRGLYEQYF. The CDR3 coding sequence is TGTGCCAGCTTATTTAGGGGTCTCTACGAGCAGTACTTC. The chain employs TRBV5-6 and TRBJ2-7; possibly TRBD1 for D (5 bases). The germline gives CDR1 SGHDT, CDR2 YYEEEE. CDR3 length: 13 residues. Trimming took 7 bases from V and 3 from J, leaving 14 bases between them.

V and J are TRBV5-4 and TRBJ1-2; D ambiguous. Germline CDR1 SGHNT, CDR2 YYREEE (reference sequence). The CDR3 consists of 11 residues. Between the trimmed V and J ends, which lost 2 bases and 7 bases, there was a span of 6 bases. This chain's CDR3 is CASSFEGGYTF. In DNA, the CDR3 is TGTGCCAGCAGCTTTGAGGGTGGCTACACCTTC. The full variable domain, completed using reference TRBV5-4 and TRBJ1-2, is ETGVTQSPTHLIKTRGQQVTLRCSSQSGHNTVSWYQQALGQGPQFIFQYYREEENGRGNFPPRFSGLQFPNYSSELNVNALELDDSALYLCASSFEGGYTFGSGTRLTVV.